This T cell receptor beta chain appears in the sequencing data of a study of blood T cell repertoires in COVID-19. This CDR3 contains 17 residues. The germline CDR1 and CDR2 sequences are GTSNPN and SVGIG (reference sequence). The V segment lost 4 bases and the J segment 2 bases; nucleotides outside the gene matches: 14. Individuals drawn from 24 US areas were about 18 to 100 years old. Each participant's cohort was designated according to participant-reported clinical history. In this sample, this clone turned up once. Some clones are missing from TCRdb's copy, which holds only in-frame ones; the method was immunoSEQ multiplex PCR. The sample shows 300,000 to 350,000 clones, about 88% of them seen only once.

This chain joins TRBV30 and TRBJ2-1; 7 bases are a match to TRBD1. The TCR sequence derives from a young woman who had recovered from COVID-19. The sequenced sample consisted of PBMCs or T cells enriched from blood (not recorded which). CDR3 residues: CAWKATETGWPYNEQFF. In nucleotides, the CDR3 is TGTGCCTGGAAAGCAACCGAGACAGGGTGGCCCTACAATGAGCAGTTCTTC.